This T cell receptor (beta chain) appears in the sequencing data of a study of T-cell reconstitution after alpha-beta-depleted transplantation in children. The library targeted TCRbeta and was prepared with unique molecular identifiers. Via MiXCR, TCRdb re-called the PCR reads, giving one row per CDR3 protein. Of 240,000 or so distinct CDR3 sequences listed, around 12% are singletons. This clonotype was observed many times. Germline-derived CDR1 and CDR2 are SGHRS and YFSETQ. CDR3 length equals 14 residues. Trimming stripped 2 bases from V and 4 bases from J, with 10 bases between. This receptor was identified in a human donor who donated a stem cell graft to a child with acute lymphoblastic leukemia. The chain uses TRBV5-1 and TRBJ2-1; D unclear. The specimen comprised PBMCs from the stem cell graft donor, sampled from the stem cell graft. The CDR3 protein is CASSLTELYNEQFF. The CDR3 DNA sequence: TGCGCCAGCAGCTTAACAGAGTTATACAATGAGCAGTTCTTC. Together with reference TRBV5-1 and TRBJ2-1, the CDR3 gives the full variable domain: KAGVTQTPRYLIKTRGQQVTLSCSPISGHRSVSWYQQTPGQGLQFLFEYFSETQRNKGNFPGRFSGRQFSNSRSEMNVSTLELGDSALYLCASSLTELYNEQFFGPGTRLTVL.